Presented here are 8 T cell receptor beta chains from one specimen sequenced in a study of beta chain features in type 1 diabetes. Study results and limitations: Researchers report that Type 1 diabetes patients had moderately but significantly shorter TCRB CDR3s across all four CD4+ subsets.

Expressed TCRB transcripts were sequenced, since all the RNA that had been isolated was reverse transcribed. Repertoires were generated with immunoSEQ multiplex PCR, while TCRdb's copy carries only in-frame clones and drops some. The sample includes hundreds of thousands of clones, around an eighth of them seen just once. Antigens for these TCRs are unknown. Sequencing used naive CD4+ T cells from blood. All receptors derive from a man aged 18 to 29 with type 1 diabetes.

CDR3 residues: CASSSTGTSGSYEQYF. The CDR3 nucleotides are TGTGCCAGCAGCTCCACCGGGACTAGCGGCTCCTACGAGCAGTACTTC. V gene TRBV13 combines with J gene TRBJ2-7, with 11 bases lining up with TRBD2. V was clipped by 4 bases and J by 0 bases; unmatched bases: 5. CDR1 is PRHDT and CDR2 is FYEKMQ in the germline V gene (reference sequence). The CDR3 consists of 16 residues.

This clone was seen only a few times. This rearrangement joins TRBV2 to TRBJ1-2, with a tentative D call TRBD1 (6 bases). Deletions cut 6 bases from V and 4 bases from J, with 9 bases between. Germline V gives CDR1 SNHLY, CDR2 FYNNEI. The CDR3 extends over 12 amino acids. The CDR3 sequence is CASRTGLYGYTF. The CDR3 DNA reads as TGTGCCAGCAGGACAGGCCTCTATGGCTACACCTTC.

V usage is TRBV5-8 and J usage is TRBJ2-5; D unclear. Deletions cut 2 bases from V and 2 bases from J, with 19 bases between. CDR1 and CDR2 (germline): SGHTS, YDEGEE. The CDR3 length is 17 residues. Here the CDR3 reads CASSFPGQSTPQETQYF. In nucleotides, the CDR3 is TGTGCCAGCAGCTTCCCCGGGCAGAGCACCCCTCAAGAGACCCAGTACTTC.

The chain joins TRBV6-5 to TRBJ2-3, with a possible D match to TRBD2 (6 bases). This CDR3 contains 15 residues. V lost 2 bases, J lost 0 bases, and 9 bases lay in between. Looked up from germline, CDR1 is MNHEY and CDR2 is SVGAGI. In DNA form, the CDR3 reads TGTGCCAGCAGTTACGTGGGACTGAGCACAGATACGCAGTATTTT. Translation: CASSYVGLSTDTQYF.

This clone was seen a few times. The V and J genes are TRBV19 and TRBJ1-2; D is perhaps TRBD1 (5 bases). This CDR3 has 14 residues. Trimming shortened V by 0 bases and J by 8 bases, and 13 bases separated the two germline ends. Germline loops: CDR1 LNHDA, CDR2 SQIVND (reference sequence). Written as DNA, the CDR3 is TGTGCCAGTAGTATAGATGCAGGGCGGTTGGGCTACACCTTC. Translated: CASSIDAGRLGYTF.

This clone occurred a few times. The CDR3 reads CASSLRRGLDTEAFF. The CDR3 DNA reads TGTGCCAGCAGCTTACGCAGGGGCCTTGACACTGAAGCTTTCTTT. The chain is built from TRBV7-2 and TRBJ1-1; possibly TRBD1 for D (6 bases). Trimming stripped 2 bases from V and 3 bases from J, with 13 bases between. The CDR3 is 15 amino acids. CDR1 is SGHTA and CDR2 is FQGNSA in the germline V gene.

The chain recombines TRBV6-5 with TRBJ2-1; 11 nucleotides line up with TRBD2. Germline lookup yields CDR1 MNHEY and CDR2 SVGAGI. CDR3 size: 15 residues. Trimming removed 5 bases from V and 5 bases from J; junction bases left unmatched: 5. The chain's CDR3 is CASSKLAGGNNEQFF. The CDR3 DNA follows: TGTGCCAGCAGTAAGCTAGCGGGGGGAAACAATGAGCAGTTCTTC.

The genes are TRBV6-1 and TRBJ2-7, with a tentative D call TRBD1 (5 bases). CDR3 length: 13 amino acids. The ends were cut back, 5 bases at V and 3 bases at J, with 11 bases in the middle. Germline values: CDR1 MNHNS, CDR2 SASEGT. The CDR3 DNA sequence: TGTGCCAGCAGTATGGAACAGGTCTACGAGCAGTACTTC. It translates to CASSMEQVYEQYF.